The TCR beta chain described here comes from a study of technical replicates of blood from a handful of donors. Germline V lookup: CDR1 SGHNT, CDR2 YENEEA. This CDR3 comprises 15 residues. V was cut by 5 bases and J by 2 bases, with 16 bases left in between. The data were produced by immunoSEQ multiplex PCR, yet TCRdb's version contains in-frame clones alone and is incomplete. This table has more than 60,000 clones, 85% to 95% appearing once. This sequence originates from a human donor in good health. The gene calls are TRBV11-3 and TRBJ2-7, with a tentative D call TRBD2 (6 bases). Material for sequencing was T cells isolated from PBMCs. The CDR3 DNA follows: TGTGCCAGCAGCCCCCGGGGACTTAGAGCCTACGAGCAGTACTTC. This gives the protein CASSPRGLRAYEQYF.